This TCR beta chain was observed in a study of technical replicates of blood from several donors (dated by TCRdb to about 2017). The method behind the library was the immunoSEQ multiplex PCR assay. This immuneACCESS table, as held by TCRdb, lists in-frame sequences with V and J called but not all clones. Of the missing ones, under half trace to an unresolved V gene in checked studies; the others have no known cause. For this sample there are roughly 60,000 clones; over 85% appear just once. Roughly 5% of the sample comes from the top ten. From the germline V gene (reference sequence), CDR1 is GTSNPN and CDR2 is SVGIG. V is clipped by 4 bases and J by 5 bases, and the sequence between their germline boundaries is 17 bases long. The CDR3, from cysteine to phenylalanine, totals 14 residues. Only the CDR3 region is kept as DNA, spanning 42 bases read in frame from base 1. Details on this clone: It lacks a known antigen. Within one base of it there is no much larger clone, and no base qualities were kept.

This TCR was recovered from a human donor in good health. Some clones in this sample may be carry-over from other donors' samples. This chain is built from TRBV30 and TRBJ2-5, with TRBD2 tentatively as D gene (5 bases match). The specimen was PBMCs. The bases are TGTGCCTGGAAGTTAGGCTTTTCGGGGGAGACCCAGTACTTC. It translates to CAWKLGFSGETQYF.